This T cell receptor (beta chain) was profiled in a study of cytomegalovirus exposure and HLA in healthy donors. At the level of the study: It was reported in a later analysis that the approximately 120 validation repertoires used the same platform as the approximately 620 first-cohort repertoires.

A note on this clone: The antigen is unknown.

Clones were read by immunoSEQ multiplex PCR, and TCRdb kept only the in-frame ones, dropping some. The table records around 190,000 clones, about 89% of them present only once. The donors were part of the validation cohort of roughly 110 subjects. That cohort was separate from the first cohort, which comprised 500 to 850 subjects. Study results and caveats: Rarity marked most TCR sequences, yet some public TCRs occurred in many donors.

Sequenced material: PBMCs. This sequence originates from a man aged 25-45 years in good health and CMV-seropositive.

CDR3 in amino acids: CSGRTSGVTDTQYF. DNA for the CDR3: TGCAGCGGTCGGACTAGCGGGGTAACAGATACGCAGTATTTT. This chain links TRBV29-1 with TRBJ2-3, with 12 bases aligning to TRBD2. Germline assignment: CDR1 SQVTM and CDR2 ANQGSEA. J lost 3 bases, V lost 7 bases, and 5 bases had no gene match. CDR3 length: 14 residues.